The 20 T cell receptor beta chains below come from one sample, sequenced in a study of T cells after yellow fever vaccination. TCRdb reprocessed the 5' RACE reads with MiXCR, giving one entry per CDR3 protein. The table lists 250,000 to 300,000 distinct CDR3 sequences, around 4.9% of them singletons. Sequences were derived from CD4+ T cells sorted from PBMCs, sampled on the day of the yellow fever booster vaccination. The origin of the receptors is a man between 18 and 35 years old who received the YFV17D yellow fever vaccine.

DNA of the CDR3: TGTGCCAGCAGTGATACAGGGACCTACGAGCAGTACTTC. This gives the protein CASSDTGTYEQYF. This sequence joins TRBV2 and TRBJ2-7, with a weak D call TRBD1 (6 bases). The CDR3 runs to 13 residues. Per the germline V gene, CDR1 is SNHLY and CDR2 is FYNNEI. V lost 3 bases and J lost 2, with 8 bases in between.

In its sample, this clonotype was seen once. The rearrangement links TRBV6-6 to TRBJ1-4, with D perhaps TRBD1 (5 bases). The germline CDR1 and CDR2 sequences are MNHNY and SVGAGI (reference sequence). V lost 7 bases and J 14 bases, leaving 14 bases between the germline ends. There are 11 residues in the CDR3. DNA for the CDR3: TGTGCCAGCACCCCCGGGGGAGGTCTGTTTTTT. This sequence encodes CASTPGGGLFF.

The V call is TRBV7-9, the J call TRBJ2-5; 9 bases align to TRBD2. The germline CDR1 and CDR2 sequences are SEHNR and FQNEAQ (reference sequence). With 2 bases clipped from V and 5 bases from J, the junction kept 9 bases outside the gene matches. The CDR3 is 16 residues long. The CDR3 sequence is CASSLMPSGELETQYF. The CDR3 DNA is TGTGCCAGCAGCTTAATGCCTAGCGGGGAGCTGGAGACCCAGTACTTC. The whole variable domain, filled in from reference TRBV7-9 and TRBJ2-5, reads DTGVSQNPRHKITKRGQNVTFRCDPISEHNRLYWYRQTLGQGPEFLTYFQNEAQLEKSRLLSDRFSAERPKGSFSTLEIQRTEQGDSAMYLCASSLMPSGELETQYFGPGTRLLVL.

The chain uses TRBV20-1 and TRBJ2-1, with D unclear. V lost 0 bases and J lost 9, with 12 bases in between. CDR1 is DFQATT and CDR2 is SNEGSKA in the germline V gene (reference sequence). This CDR3 has 13 residues. CDR3 sequence (DNA): TGCAGTGCTAGAGATCTCGTGGGCGTTGAGCAGTTCTTC. Translated, it gives CSARDLVGVEQFF.

The rearrangement joins TRBV9 to TRBJ2-2; D unclear. Germline-derived CDR1 and CDR2 are SGDLS and YYNGEE. The V and J ends lost 0 bases and 4 bases respectively, with 7 bases between them. There are 14 residues in the CDR3. The CDR3 sequence: CASSVGSFTGELFF. The CDR3, as DNA: TGTGCCAGCAGCGTAGGGTCGTTCACCGGGGAGCTGTTTTTT.

This clonotype was counted at least ten times. The V call is TRBV5-1, the J call TRBJ2-5; 10 positions agree with TRBD2. Trimming at V came to 2 bases and at J to 2 bases, leaving 15 bases not matched to a gene. CDR3 size: 19 residues. Per the germline V gene, CDR1 is SGHRS and CDR2 is YFSETQ. The CDR3 DNA reads as TGCGCCAGCAGCTTAGGACGGGCTAGCGGGGGCCCCACTCAAGAGACCCAGTACTTC. Translating it yields CASSLGRASGGPTQETQYF.

V and J are TRBV6-2 or TRBV6-3 and TRBJ2-3, with TRBD2 matching over 7 bases. CDR1 is MNHEY, CDR2 SVGEGT, per germline. V gave up 2 bases and J gave up 10 bases; unmatched junction bases: 6. This CDR3 comprises 13 residues. The CDR3 is CASSYPTSTPQYF. The CDR3 DNA is TGTGCCAGCAGTTACCCGACTAGCACCCCGCAGTATTTT.

As concerns this clonotype: Germline is not matched at one junction end, which may reflect a read error. The chain carries TRBV12-3 or TRBV12-4 and TRBJ2-3, with D perhaps assigned TRBD1 or TRBD2 (5 bases each). This CDR3 comprises 12 residues. The CDR3 coding sequence is TGTGCCAGCCGGGACCTCAGGGCTACGCACTATTTT. It encodes CASRDLRATHYF.

The chain employs TRBV5-1 and TRBJ2-7, with D perhaps matching TRBD1 (6 bases). CDR3 length equals 14 residues. Trimming removed 2 bases at V and 1 base at J, with 10 bases between. CDR1 is SGHRS, CDR2 YFSETQ, per germline. The CDR3 DNA reads as TGCGCCAGCAGCTTAATCGGACAGTCCTACGAGCAGTACTTC. Protein: CASSLIGQSYEQYF.

V gene TRBV10-3 combines with J gene TRBJ2-3, with D perhaps TRBD1 (6 bases). V was clipped by 2 bases and J by 6 bases, with 6 bases between them. The CDR3 sequence is 12 residues long. Germline assignment: CDR1 ENHRY and CDR2 SYGVKD. CDR3 coding DNA: TGTGCCATCAGTGAGAGGGGGGATACGCAGTATTTT. This gives the protein CAISERGDTQYF.

This clonotype was recorded a few times. V gene TRBV7-9 combines with J gene TRBJ1-1; TRBD1 aligns across 9 bases. The germline V gene encodes CDR1 SEHNR and CDR2 FQNEAQ (reference sequence). Trimming at V came to 4 bases and at J to 3 bases, leaving 3 bases not matched to a gene. This CDR3 region has 14 residues. CDR3 nucleotide sequence: TGTGCCAGCAGCTCACAGGGGGCGGACACTGAAGCTTTCTTT. Its translation: CASSSQGADTEAFF.

J is TRBJ1-6 and V is TRBV5-6; D might be TRBD1 (6 bases). The ends were cut back, 2 bases at V and 10 bases at J, with 16 bases in the middle. Germline V gives CDR1 SGHDT, CDR2 YYEEEE. The CDR3 sequence is 15 residues long. In DNA form, the CDR3 reads TGTGCCAGCAGCTTTTTGCAGGGGTCGCGATCACCCCTCCACTTT. This codes for CASSFLQGSRSPLHF.

This chain links TRBV14 with TRBJ2-6; 11 nucleotides line up with TRBD1. V gave up 4 bases and J gave up 4 bases; unmatched junction bases: 12. The CDR3 covers 19 residues. Per the germline V gene, CDR1 is SGHDN and CDR2 is FVKESK. CDR3 in amino acids: CASSRGWDRGKSGANVLTF. Here the CDR3 DNA reads TGTGCCAGCAGCCGTGGATGGGACAGGGGGAAATCAGGGGCCAACGTCCTGACTTTC.

CDR3 coding DNA: TGTGCCACCCGCGAATCAGGGACCTATGGCTACACCTTC. It encodes CATRESGTYGYTF. The chain recombines TRBV6-2 or TRBV6-3 with TRBJ1-2; possible D gene TRBD1, 5 bases. CDR1 MNHEY and CDR2 SVGEGT come from the germline V gene. Trimming removed 10 bases at V and 4 bases at J, with 16 bases between. The CDR3 has 13 amino acids.

V usage is TRBV18 and J usage is TRBJ2-3; D remains unclear. This CDR3 comprises 15 residues. Trimming took 4 bases from V and 1 from J, leaving 12 bases between them. Looked up from germline, CDR1 is KGHSH and CDR2 is LQKENI. CDR3 in DNA: TGTGCCAGCTCACTAGCAAGAGACGGCACAGATACGCAGTATTTT. It translates to CASSLARDGTDTQYF.

This clonotype was counted at least ten times. J is TRBJ1-2 and V is TRBV5-1, with D possibly matching TRBD1 (5 bases). The V gene's germline CDR1 is SGHRS and CDR2 YFSETQ. V was clipped by 2 bases and J by 4 bases, with 9 bases between them. The CDR3 runs to 13 residues. CDR3 amino acids: CASSLGDVYGYTF. The CDR3 nucleotides are TGCGCCAGCAGCTTAGGGGATGTCTATGGCTACACCTTC.

This clonotype came up many times. V gene TRBV3-1 combines with J gene TRBJ2-3; TRBD2 agrees at 9 bases. The CDR3 extends over 14 amino acids. In germline, CDR1 is LGHDT, CDR2 YNNKEL (reference sequence). V lost 7 bases and J lost 0; bases outside the gene matches: 2. The CDR3 DNA sequence: TGTGCCAGCACTCTAGCGGGGAGCACAGATACGCAGTATTTT. Translated, it gives CASTLAGSTDTQYF.

The CDR3 is CASSAGTGFQETQYF. The CDR3 DNA is TGCGCCAGCAGCGCTGGGACAGGATTTCAAGAGACCCAGTACTTC. The chain couples TRBV5-1 to TRBJ2-5; 8 bases line up with TRBD1. CDR1 and CDR2 (germline): SGHRS, YFSETQ. The CDR3 is 15 residues long. Trimming cost V 4 bases and J 2 bases; bases outside gene matches: 7.

This clonotype was found a few times. J is TRBJ1-6 and V is TRBV29-1; D is ambiguous. Trimming cost V 7 bases and J 1 base, with 8 bases left between them. Germline V gives CDR1 SQVTM, CDR2 ANQGSEA. This CDR3 is 13 amino acids long. The CDR3 sequence is CSARRSYNSPLHF. The CDR3 bases are TGCAGCGCAAGGAGGTCCTATAATTCACCCCTCCACTTT.

Written as DNA, the CDR3 is TGTGCCAGCAGTTACTTTGCGCCAACAGCTAATGAAAAACTGTTTTTT. Amino acids: CASSYFAPTANEKLFF. This chain connects TRBV6-5 to TRBJ1-4; the D is unclear. The CDR3 has 16 amino acids. Germline lookup yields CDR1 MNHEY and CDR2 SVGAGI. Trimming left V 1 base short and J 3 bases short, with 12 bases between.